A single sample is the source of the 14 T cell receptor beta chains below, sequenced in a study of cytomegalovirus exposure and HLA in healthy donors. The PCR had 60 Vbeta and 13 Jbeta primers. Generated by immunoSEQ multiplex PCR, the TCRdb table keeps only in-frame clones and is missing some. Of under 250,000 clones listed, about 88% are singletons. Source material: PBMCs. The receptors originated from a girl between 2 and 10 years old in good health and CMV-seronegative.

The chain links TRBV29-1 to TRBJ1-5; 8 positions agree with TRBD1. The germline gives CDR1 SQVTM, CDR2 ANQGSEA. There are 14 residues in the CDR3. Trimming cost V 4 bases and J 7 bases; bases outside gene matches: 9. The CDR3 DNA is TGCAGCGTTGTGCCAGGGGGCGAGGGACAGCCCCAGCATTTT. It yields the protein CSVVPGGEGQPQHF.

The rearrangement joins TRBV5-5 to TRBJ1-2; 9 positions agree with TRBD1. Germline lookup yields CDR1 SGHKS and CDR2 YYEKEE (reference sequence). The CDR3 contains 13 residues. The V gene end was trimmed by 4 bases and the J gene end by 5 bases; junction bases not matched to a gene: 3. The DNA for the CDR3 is TGTGCCAGCAGCCCTGACAGGGGGTATGGCTACACCTTC. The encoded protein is CASSPDRGYGYTF.

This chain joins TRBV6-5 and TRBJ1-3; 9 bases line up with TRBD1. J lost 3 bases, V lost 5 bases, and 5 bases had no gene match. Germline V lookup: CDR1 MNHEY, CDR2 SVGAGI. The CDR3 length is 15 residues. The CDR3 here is CASSPGQGSGNTIYF. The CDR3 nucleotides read TGTGCCAGCAGTCCGGGACAGGGAAGTGGAAACACCATATATTTT.

The CDR3 region has the DNA TGTGCCAGCAGGTCAGGGGGCGGCTATGGCTACACCTTC. Its translation: CASRSGGGYGYTF. The genes are TRBV6-1 and TRBJ1-2, with 8 bases matching TRBD1. Trimming removed 6 bases from V and 4 bases from J; junction bases left unmatched: 4. CDR1 MNHNS and CDR2 SASEGT come from the germline V gene. The CDR3 sequence is 13 residues long.

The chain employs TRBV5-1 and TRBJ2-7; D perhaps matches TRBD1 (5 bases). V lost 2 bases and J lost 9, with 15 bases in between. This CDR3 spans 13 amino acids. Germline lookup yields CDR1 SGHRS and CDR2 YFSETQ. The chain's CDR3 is CASSFQGSEVQYF. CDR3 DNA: TGCGCCAGCAGCTTTCAGGGTAGTGAGGTGCAGTACTTC.

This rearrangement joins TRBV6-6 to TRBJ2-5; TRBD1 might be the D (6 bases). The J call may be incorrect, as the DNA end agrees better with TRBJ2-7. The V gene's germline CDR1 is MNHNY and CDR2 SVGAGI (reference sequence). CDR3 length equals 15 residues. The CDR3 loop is CASSYLRPGESEQYF. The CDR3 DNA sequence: TGTGCCAGCAGTTACCTTCGGCCAGGGGAGAGCGAGCAGTACTTC.

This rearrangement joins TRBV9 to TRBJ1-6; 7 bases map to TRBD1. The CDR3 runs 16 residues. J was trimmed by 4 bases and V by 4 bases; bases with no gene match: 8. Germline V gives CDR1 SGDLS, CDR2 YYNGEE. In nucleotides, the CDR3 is TGTGCCAGCAGCTCCGGGACAGAGGGTTATAATTCACCCCTCCACTTT. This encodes CASSSGTEGYNSPLHF. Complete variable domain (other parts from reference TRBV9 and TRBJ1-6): DSGVTQTPKHLITATGQRVTLRCSPRSGDLSVYWYQQSLDQGLQFLIQYYNGEERAKGNILERFSAQQFPDLHSELNLSSLELGDSALYFCASSSGTEGYNSPLHFGNGTRLTVT.

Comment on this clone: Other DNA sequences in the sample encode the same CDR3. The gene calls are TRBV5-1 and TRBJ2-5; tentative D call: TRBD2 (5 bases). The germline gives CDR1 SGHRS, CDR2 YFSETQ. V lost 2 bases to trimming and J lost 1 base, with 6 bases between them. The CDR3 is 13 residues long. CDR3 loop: CASSLRGQETQYF. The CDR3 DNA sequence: TGCGCCAGCAGCTTACGGGGCCAAGAGACCCAGTACTTC.

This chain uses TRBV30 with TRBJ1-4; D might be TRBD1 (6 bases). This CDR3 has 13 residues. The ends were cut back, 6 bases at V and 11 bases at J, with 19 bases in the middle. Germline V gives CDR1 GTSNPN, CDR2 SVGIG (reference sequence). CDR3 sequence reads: CACDRDILRKLFF. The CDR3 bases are TGTGCCTGCGACCGGGACATTCTAAGGAAACTGTTTTTT. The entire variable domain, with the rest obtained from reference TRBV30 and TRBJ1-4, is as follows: SQTIHQWPATLVQPVGSPLSLECTVEGTSNPNLYWYRQAAGRGLQLLFYSVGIGQISSEVPQNLSASRPQDRQFILSSKKLLLSDSGFYLCACDRDILRKLFFGSGTQLSVL.

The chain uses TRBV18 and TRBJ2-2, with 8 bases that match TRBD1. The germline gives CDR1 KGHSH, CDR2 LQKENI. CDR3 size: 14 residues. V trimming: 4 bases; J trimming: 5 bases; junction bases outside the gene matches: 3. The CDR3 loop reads CASSLGQGTGELFF. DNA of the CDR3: TGTGCCAGCTCACTCGGACAGGGAACCGGGGAGCTGTTTTTT. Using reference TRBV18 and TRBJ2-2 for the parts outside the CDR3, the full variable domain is NAGVMQNPRHLVRRRGQEARLRCSPMKGHSHVYWYRQLPEEGLKFMVYLQKENIIDESGMPKERFSAEFPKEGPSILRIQQVVRGDSAAYFCASSLGQGTGELFFGEGSRLTVL.

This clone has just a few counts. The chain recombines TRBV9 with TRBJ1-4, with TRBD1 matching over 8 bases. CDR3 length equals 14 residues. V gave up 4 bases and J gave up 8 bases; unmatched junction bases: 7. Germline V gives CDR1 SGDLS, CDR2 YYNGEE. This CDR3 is CASSLRGQEEKLFF. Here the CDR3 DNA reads TGTGCCAGCAGCCTCAGGGGGCAAGAAGAAAAACTGTTTTTT.

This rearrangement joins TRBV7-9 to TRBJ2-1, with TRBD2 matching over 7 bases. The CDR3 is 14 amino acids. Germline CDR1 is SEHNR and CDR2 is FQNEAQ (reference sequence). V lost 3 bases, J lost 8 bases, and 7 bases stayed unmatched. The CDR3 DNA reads TGTGCCAGCAGCTTGGTGGGGAGGGCGGATGAGCAGTTCTTC. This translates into CASSLVGRADEQFF. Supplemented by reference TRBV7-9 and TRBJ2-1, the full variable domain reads DTGVSQNPRHKITKRGQNVTFRCDPISEHNRLYWYRQTLGQGPEFLTYFQNEAQLEKSRLLSDRFSAERPKGSFSTLEIQRTEQGDSAMYLCASSLVGRADEQFFGPGTRLTVL.

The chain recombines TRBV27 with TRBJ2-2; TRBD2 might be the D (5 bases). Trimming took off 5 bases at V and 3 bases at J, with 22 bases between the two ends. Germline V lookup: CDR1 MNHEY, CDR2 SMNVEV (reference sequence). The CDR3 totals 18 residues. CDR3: CASSLSPDLASYTGELFF. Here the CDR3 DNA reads TGTGCCAGCAGTCTTTCCCCGGACTTGGCCTCCTACACCGGGGAGCTGTTTTTT.

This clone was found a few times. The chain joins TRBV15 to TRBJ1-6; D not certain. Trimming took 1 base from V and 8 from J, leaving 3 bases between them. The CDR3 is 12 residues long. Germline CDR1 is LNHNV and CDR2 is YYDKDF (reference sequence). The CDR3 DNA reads TGTGCCACCAGCAGAGTAGATTCACCCCTCCACTTT. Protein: CATSRVDSPLHF.